The 14 T cell receptor beta chains reported below all come from one sample, sequenced in a study of T cell responses to AZD1222 COVID-19 vaccine. Some clones are missing from TCRdb's copy, which holds only in-frame ones; the method was immunoSEQ multiplex PCR. In the table there are around 150,000 clones, less than 95% of which are singletons. Sample: peripheral blood, taken on day 0 of AZD1222 vaccination. The origin of the receptors is an adult in good health.

This chain joins TRBV19 and TRBJ2-3, with 9 bases that match TRBD2. The V gene's germline CDR1 is LNHDA and CDR2 SQIVND (reference sequence). This CDR3 has 16 residues. Trimming cost V 6 bases and J 3 bases; bases outside gene matches: 10. The CDR3 sequence is CASSLGLAGPTDTQYF. The CDR3 DNA reads TGTGCCAGTAGCCTGGGTCTAGCGGGGCCTACAGATACGCAGTATTTT.

The V and J genes are TRBV6-1 and TRBJ2-5, with 12 bases that match TRBD1. There are 18 residues in the CDR3. J gave up 4 bases and V 4 bases, and 13 bases lay outside the gene matches. Germline CDR1 MNHNS, CDR2 SASEGT. Here the CDR3 DNA reads TGTGCCAGCAGTGGAGGTGGGACAGGGGGCATCTTAAGAGAGACCCAGTACTTC. Amino acids: CASSGGGTGGILRETQYF.

The J gene is TRBJ2-6, the V gene TRBV15; D not certain. V gave up 4 bases and J gave up 6 bases, with 7 bases separating them. The CDR3 loop spans 13 amino acids. Germline-derived CDR1 and CDR2 are LNHNV and YYDKDF (reference sequence). The CDR3 nucleotides are TGTGCCACCAGCAATGGTGCGGCCAACGTCCTGACTTTC. Translated, it gives CATSNGAANVLTF.

In its sample, this clone was seen once. The V gene is TRBV4-1, the J gene TRBJ1-2; D is undetermined. The V end lost 0 bases, the J end lost 3 bases, and 11 bases lay between the germline ends. The V gene's germline CDR1 is MGHRA and CDR2 YSYEKL. This CDR3 has 15 amino acids. The CDR3 region has the DNA TGCGCCAGCAGCCAAGATCGGGCAACAGACTATGGCTACACCTTC. Translating it yields CASSQDRATDYGYTF.

The chain carries TRBV6-5 and TRBJ1-1; D might be TRBD1 (5 bases). Germline CDR1 reads MNHEY; CDR2 reads SVGAGI. V dropped 6 bases and J dropped 4 bases, with 15 bases sitting between them. The CDR3 totals 14 residues. CDR3 region: CASRKPGHTTEAFF. The CDR3 nucleotides read TGTGCCAGCAGAAAACCCGGACATACCACTGAAGCTTTCTTT.

This clone has just one count. J is TRBJ1-1 and V is TRBV3-1 (or the pseudogene TRBV3-2); possible D gene TRBD1, 6 bases. CDR3 length equals 13 residues. Germline CDR1 is LGHDT and CDR2 is YNNKEL (reference sequence). Trimming removed 7 bases at V and 1 base at J, with 10 bases between. The chain's CDR3 is CASIGRGNTEAFF. In DNA, the CDR3 is TGTGCCAGCATCGGCAGGGGGAACACTGAAGCTTTCTTT.

The CDR3 DNA reads TGTGCCAGCAGTCTTTACTACGAGCAGTACGTC. Translation gives CASSLYYEQYV. V and J are TRBV2 and TRBJ2-7; D is ambiguous. The ends were cut back, 5 bases at V and 3 bases at J, with 5 bases in the middle. The CDR3 runs 11 residues. Germline lookup yields CDR1 SNHLY and CDR2 FYNNEI.

This sequence joins TRBV7-9 and TRBJ1-1; 7 nucleotides agree with TRBD1. Germline loops: CDR1 SEHNR, CDR2 FQNEAQ (reference sequence). V shed 1 base, J shed 6 bases, and the junction held 8 bases outside the gene matches. This CDR3 region has 15 residues. CDR3 sequence reads: CASSLVSGGSAEAFF. CDR3 bases: TGTGCCAGCAGCTTAGTGTCAGGGGGTTCGGCTGAAGCTTTCTTT.

V usage is TRBV4-2 and J usage is TRBJ2-5; either TRBD1 or TRBD2 may supply D (5 bases each). There are 16 residues in the CDR3. V was cut by 0 bases and J by 5 bases, with 16 bases left in between. CDR1 LGHNA and CDR2 YNFKEQ come from the germline V gene. The CDR3 protein is CASSQEGGTGEETQYF. DNA of the CDR3: TGTGCCAGCAGCCAAGAAGGAGGAACAGGCGAGGAGACCCAGTACTTC.

This clone was detected once. The chain has TRBV6-5 and TRBJ1-5; D is undetermined. The germline V gene encodes CDR1 MNHEY and CDR2 SVGAGI. The CDR3 has 14 amino acids. Trimming stripped 2 bases from V and 0 bases from J, with 5 bases between. In nucleotides, the CDR3 is TGTGCCAGCAGTTACGGTAGTAGCAATCAGCCCCAGCATTTT. This gives the protein CASSYGSSNQPQHF.

This clone was seen once. Other DNA variants within this sample encode the same CDR3. The chain uses TRBV3-1 (or the pseudogene TRBV3-2) and TRBJ1-2; D gene ambiguous. Trimming shortened V by 0 bases and J by 7 bases, and 6 bases separated the two germline ends. CDR3 size: 12 residues. Germline-derived CDR1 and CDR2 are LGHDT and YNNKEL (reference sequence). The DNA of the CDR3 is TGTGCCAGCAGCCAAGATCGGCGTGGCTACACCTTC. Amino acids: CASSQDRRGYTF.

A word on this clone: A much larger clone sits a single nucleotide away, making a read error possible. This chain uses TRBV2 with TRBJ2-2, with D maybe TRBD2 (5 bases). The CDR3 is 13 amino acids. The germline V gene encodes CDR1 SNHLY and CDR2 FYNNEI. The V and J ends lost 3 bases and 3 bases respectively, with 5 bases between them. The CDR3 sequence: CASSERDTGELFF. The CDR3 coding sequence is TGTGCCAGCAGTGAGAGGGACACCGGGGAGCTGTTTTTT. The full variable domain, its missing parts supplied by reference TRBV2 and TRBJ2-2, is EPEVTQTPSHQVTQMGQEVILRCVPISNHLYFYWYRQILGQKVEFLVSFYNNEISEKSEIFDDQFSVERPDGSNFTLKIRSTKLEDSAMYFCASSERDTGELFFGEGSRLTVL.

V usage is TRBV28 and J usage is TRBJ1-4, with unresolved D. Germline V CDR1 and CDR2: MDHEN, SYDVKM. The CDR3 is 15 residues long. Trimming shortened V by 3 bases and J by 1 base, and 9 bases separated the two germline ends. CDR3 residues: CASSFWAVTNEKLFF. CDR3 nucleotides: TGTGCCAGCAGTTTTTGGGCAGTAACTAATGAAAAACTGTTTTTT.

This rearrangement joins TRBV24-1 to TRBJ2-1; no reliable D call. V lost 5 bases and J 5 bases, leaving 9 bases between the germline ends. This CDR3 has 13 residues. CDR1 and CDR2 from the germline V gene are KGHDR and SFDVKD. The CDR3 here is CATSGGVDNEQFF. The CDR3 region has the DNA TGTGCCACCAGTGGTGGGGTTGACAATGAGCAGTTCTTC.